One sample yielded the 30 T cell receptor beta chains listed below, sequenced in a study of T cells in Graves' hyperthyroidism and ophthalmopathy. The investigators amplified TCR beta CDR3 regions from RNA transcripts. Using the HTBI primer set, a first-round RT-PCR was run on the TCR CDR3. Via MiXCR, TCRdb re-called the multiplex PCR reads, giving one row per CDR3 protein. The table lists nearly 750,000 distinct CDR3 sequences, 35% of them singletons. Sequenced: blood. The receptor set was obtained from a woman between 40 and 55 years old with Graves' hyperthyroidism.

This clonotype was seen ten or more times. V and J are TRBV7-9 and TRBJ1-1; 8 bases are a match to TRBD1. The germline V gene has CDR1 SEHNR and CDR2 FQNEAQ (reference sequence). The CDR3 contains 13 residues. The trim removed 5 bases at V and 5 bases at J, leaving 4 bases unmatched. CDR3 protein: CASSKTGGTEAFF. DNA for the CDR3: TGTGCCAGCAGCAAAACAGGGGGAACTGAAGCTTTCTTT. Drawing the rest from reference TRBV7-9 and TRBJ1-1, the complete variable domain is DTGVSQNPRHKITKRGQNVTFRCDPISEHNRLYWYRQTLGQGPEFLTYFQNEAQLEKSRLLSDRFSAERPKGSFSTLEIQRTEQGDSAMYLCASSKTGGTEAFFGQGTRLTVV.

This clonotype was detected only a few times. The genes are TRBV7-2 and TRBJ2-5; D might be TRBD1 (6 bases). The length of the CDR3 is 13 residues. The germline V gene encodes CDR1 SGHTA and CDR2 FQGNSA. Trimming pared 5 bases from V and 3 bases from J, leaving 10 bases between. CDR3 DNA: TGTGCCAGCAGCGTACAGGGAGAAGAGACCCAGTACTTC. This gives the protein CASSVQGEETQYF. Looking up the rest from reference TRBV7-2 and TRBJ2-5 gives the full variable domain: GAGVSQSPSNKVTEKGKDVELRCDPISGHTALYWYRQSLGQGLEFLIYFQGNSAPDKSGLPSDRFSAERTGGSVSTLTIQRTQQEDSAVYLCASSVQGEETQYFGPGTRLLVL.

The chain recombines TRBV6-5 with TRBJ1-2, with a tentative D call TRBD1 (5 bases). This CDR3 region has 14 residues. Germline loops: CDR1 MNHEY, CDR2 SVGAGI. V was cut by 4 bases and J by 4 bases, with 13 bases left in between. The CDR3 DNA follows: TGTGCCAGCAGTTTCCTTAGAGGGGTCTATGGCTACACCTTC. Amino acid sequence: CASSFLRGVYGYTF.

The CDR3 reads CASSLAYVSNQPQHF. CDR3 nucleotide sequence: TGTGCCAGCAGTTTAGCCTACGTTAGCAATCAGCCCCAGCATTTT. The chain couples TRBV6-6 to TRBJ1-5; D is uncertain. Germline CDR1 is MNHNY and CDR2 is SVGAGI (reference sequence). The CDR3 contains 15 residues. V was cut by 4 bases and J by 0 bases, with 10 bases left in between.

CDR3 region: CASSEAERGNSPLHF. DNA for the CDR3: TGTGCCAGCAGTGAAGCGGAGAGGGGAAATTCACCCCTCCACTTT. This chain links TRBV2 with TRBJ1-6; maybe TRBD1 (5 bases). Looked up from germline, CDR1 is SNHLY and CDR2 is FYNNEI. The length of the CDR3 is 15 residues. Between the trimmed V and J ends, which lost 0 bases and 7 bases, there was a span of 10 bases.

The chain employs TRBV7-2 and TRBJ2-5; TRBD2 aligns across 14 bases. V was pared by 5 bases and J by 5 bases, with 7 bases of the junction left unmatched. This CDR3 region has 16 residues. In germline, CDR1 is SGHTA, CDR2 FQGNSA. The CDR3 sequence: CASSRRLAGGPETQYF. The CDR3 DNA follows: TGTGCCAGCAGCAGACGACTAGCGGGGGGGCCTGAGACCCAGTACTTC.

This clonotype came up many times. This chain's CDR3 is CASSQYSNSPLHF. CDR3 DNA: TGTGCCAGCAGCCAGTACAGCAATTCACCCCTCCACTTT. The chain combines TRBV3-1 with TRBJ1-6; D call uncertain. The germline V and J ends were trimmed by 3 bases and 7 bases, with 7 bases remaining between them. CDR1 and CDR2 (germline): LGHDT, YNNKEL (reference sequence). CDR3 length: 13 amino acids.

This clonotype was recorded at least ten times. The rearrangement uses TRBV9 and TRBJ1-2; 7 nucleotides match TRBD1. The CDR3 spans 14 residues. The germline V gene encodes CDR1 SGDLS and CDR2 YYNGEE. The ends lost 0 bases at V and 8 bases at J; junction bases unmatched: 7. CDR3 nucleotides: TGTGCCAGCAGCGTAGGACAGGGAGCGCGAGGCTACACCTTC. It codes for CASSVGQGARGYTF.

This clonotype has ten or more counts. The rearrangement joins TRBV11-2 to TRBJ1-2; D may be TRBD1 (6 bases). Germline loops: CDR1 SGHAT, CDR2 FQNNGV. The CDR3 covers 14 residues. V lost 0 bases, J lost 2 bases, and 7 bases lay in between. CDR3 nucleotide sequence: TGTGCCAGCAGCTTAGAAAGGGGGAACTATGGCTACACCTTC. This codes for CASSLERGNYGYTF.

This clonotype was observed a few times. Germline and junction disagree at one end, which may indicate a read error. The chain recombines TRBV10-3 with TRBJ2-7; TRBD2 agrees at 9 bases. In germline, CDR1 is ENHRY, CDR2 SYGVKD. The CDR3 is 16 amino acids. The CDR3, as DNA: TGTGCCAGCAGTTACGGGACTAGCTCTGGCTCCTACGAGCAGTACTTC. It yields the protein CASSYGTSSGSYEQYF.

This clonotype has more than one count but fewer than ten. The chain has TRBV19 and TRBJ2-7; possibly TRBD1 or TRBD2 for D (5 bases each). Germline V gene sequence: CDR1 LNHDA, CDR2 SQIVND (reference sequence). The germline V and J ends were trimmed by 4 bases and 5 bases, with 18 bases remaining between them. This CDR3 spans 15 amino acids. The CDR3 here is CASSRAGDQINEQYF. The CDR3 bases are TGTGCCAGTAGTAGGGCCGGGGACCAAATTAACGAGCAGTACTTC.

This clonotype occurred many times. The chain joins TRBV10-3 to TRBJ2-7; 15 bases are a match to TRBD2. The CDR3 contains 15 residues. The germline CDR1 and CDR2 sequences are ENHRY and SYGVKD. After removal of 10 bases from V and 5 bases from J, the junction contained 9 bases not matched to a gene. CDR3: CATGTSGRPVHEQYF. As DNA, the CDR3 is TGTGCCACCGGGACTAGCGGGAGGCCCGTCCACGAGCAGTACTTC.

The J gene is TRBJ1-4, the V gene TRBV12-3 or TRBV12-4; 7 nucleotides align to TRBD1. This CDR3 spans 17 amino acids. Trimming took 3 bases from V and 0 from J; bases not matched to a gene: 7. In DNA, the CDR3 is TGTGCCAGCAGTTTTAACCGGGACAGAACAACTAATGAAAAACTGTTTTTT. It encodes CASSFNRDRTTNEKLFF.

This clonotype was recorded many times. The V and J genes are TRBV7-2 and TRBJ2-3; maybe TRBD1 (6 bases). The V gene's germline CDR1 is SGHTA and CDR2 FQGNSA. The germline V and J ends were trimmed by 3 bases and 3 bases, with 10 bases remaining between them. This CDR3 spans 14 amino acids. CDR3 nucleotides: TGTGCCAGCAGCTTCTACAGGGAGACAGATACGCAGTATTTT. It specifies CASSFYRETDTQYF.

The rearrangement joins TRBV7-2 to TRBJ2-3; no reliable D call. The CDR3 covers 15 residues. V was trimmed by 1 base and J by 6 bases, leaving 14 bases between them. Germline CDR1 and CDR2: SGHTA and FQGNSA. CDR3 nucleotides: TGTGCCAGCAGCTTAGACGTATCCAGGACCGATACGCAGTATTTT. Translation gives CASSLDVSRTDTQYF.

This clonotype was observed a handful of times. Here the CDR3 reads CASSPARWTTGYTF. In nucleotides, the CDR3 is TGTGCCAGCAGCCCCGCCCGGTGGACAACAGGCTACACCTTC. This chain uses TRBV14 with TRBJ1-2; D possibly corresponds to TRBD1 (5 bases). V lost 4 bases to trimming and J lost 8 bases, with 17 bases between them. The germline V gene has CDR1 SGHDN and CDR2 FVKESK. The CDR3 spans 14 residues. The complete variable domain, with remaining parts taken from reference TRBV14 and TRBJ1-2, reads EAGVTQFPSHSVIEKGQTVTLRCDPISGHDNLYWYRRVMGKEIKFLLHFVKESKQDESGMPNNRFLAERTGGTYSTLKVQPAELEDSGVYFCASSPARWTTGYTFGSGTRLTVV.

This clonotype was detected many times. V usage is TRBV20-1 and J usage is TRBJ2-2; TRBD1 might be the D (6 bases). The germline V gene encodes CDR1 DFQATT and CDR2 SNEGSKA (reference sequence). The CDR3 runs to 15 residues. Trimming left V 3 bases short and J 0 bases short, with 11 bases between. The CDR3 sequence: CSASAQGSNTGELFF. The CDR3 nucleotides are TGCAGTGCTAGCGCACAGGGATCGAACACCGGGGAGCTGTTTTTT.

This clonotype was seen a single time. A much larger clone lies a single base off, so this may be a read error. This chain uses TRBV19 with TRBJ1-5, with 10 bases fitting TRBD1. The CDR3 is made up of 14 amino acids. The ends lost 9 bases at V and 5 bases at J; junction bases unmatched: 7. The germline CDR1 and CDR2 sequences are LNHDA and SQIVND (reference sequence). The CDR3 region is CARQDRGIYQPQHF. CDR3 DNA: TGTGCCAGGCAGGACAGGGGGATTTATCAGCCCCAGCATTTT.

This chain joins TRBV5-4 and TRBJ1-1, with D tentatively TRBD1 (6 bases). CDR1 SGHNT and CDR2 YYREEE come from the germline V gene (reference sequence). CDR3 length: 16 residues. V dropped 1 base and J dropped 0 bases, with 13 bases sitting between them. The CDR3 region is CASSLRAGAMNTEAFF. The CDR3 region has the DNA TGTGCCAGCAGCTTGAGGGCAGGGGCCATGAACACTGAAGCTTTCTTT. The full variable domain, in which reference TRBV5-4 and TRBJ1-1 provide the parts outside the CDR3, is ETGVTQSPTHLIKTRGQQVTLRCSSQSGHNTVSWYQQALGQGPQFIFQYYREEENGRGNFPPRFSGLQFPNYSSELNVNALELDDSALYLCASSLRAGAMNTEAFFGQGTRLTVV.

This clonotype occurred a few times. One end of the junction is discordant with germline, which a read error may explain. V is TRBV5-1 and J is TRBJ2-6; D gene ambiguous. The CDR3 runs 15 residues. Germline CDR1 SGHRS, CDR2 YFSETQ. This chain's CDR3 is CAMNLLDSGANVLTF. CDR3 DNA: TGTGCCATGAATTTGTTGGACTCTGGGGCCAACGTCCTGACTTTC.

This clonotype occurred many times. The V gene is TRBV12-3 or TRBV12-4, the J gene TRBJ1-5; no clear D gene. The CDR3 length is 14 residues. Trimming cost V 3 bases and J 2 bases, with 8 bases left between them. The CDR3 coding sequence is TGTGCCAGCAGTTTGCGGGAGGGCAATCAGCCCCAGCATTTT. It codes for CASSLREGNQPQHF.

A few counts support this clonotype. The genes are TRBV14 and TRBJ2-2; no firm D call. This CDR3 is 15 amino acids long. The V end lost 1 base, the J end lost 4 bases, and 10 bases lay between the germline ends. The germline gives CDR1 SGHDN, CDR2 FVKESK. CDR3 sequence (DNA): TGTGCCAGCAGCCAAGTCAATGTGGGCACCGGGGAGCTGTTTTTT. Translation: CASSQVNVGTGELFF.

This clonotype was picked up a small number of times. One end of the junction does not line up with germline, which may come from a read error. The chain couples TRBV10-3 to TRBJ1-1, with TRBD1 matching over 9 bases. This CDR3 contains 15 residues. Germline V lookup: CDR1 ENHRY, CDR2 SYGVKD. CDR3 protein: CASSSVAGQGRGAFF. CDR3 nucleotides: TGTGCCAGCAGTTCAGTGGCGGGACAGGGCCGGGGAGCTTTCTTT.

This chain connects TRBV6-5 to TRBJ1-2; TRBD1 is a possible D gene (6 bases). The germline V gene encodes CDR1 MNHEY and CDR2 SVGAGI. The germline V and J ends were trimmed by 5 bases and 0 bases, with 10 bases remaining between them. The CDR3 is 14 amino acids. The CDR3 sequence: CASSRTVANYGYTF. The CDR3 region has the DNA TGTGCCAGCAGTCGGACAGTAGCTAACTATGGCTACACCTTC.

This chain connects TRBV10-1 to TRBJ1-6; a weak D match, TRBD1 (6 bases). Between the trimmed V and J ends, which lost 2 bases and 7 bases, there was a span of 15 bases. Looked up from germline, CDR1 is WNHNN and CDR2 is SYGVQD (reference sequence). There are 16 residues in the CDR3. The CDR3 nucleotides read TGCGCCAGCAGTGAGGCGGGGGGCATACTGAATTCACCCCTCCACTTT. Translating gives CASSEAGGILNSPLHF.

A few counts support this clonotype. The chain carries TRBV7-9 and TRBJ1-1; D remains unclear. Germline values: CDR1 SEHNR, CDR2 FQNEAQ (reference sequence). The CDR3 is made up of 15 amino acids. The ends were cut back, 1 base at V and 5 bases at J, with 14 bases in the middle. This CDR3 is CASSLGAGSGTEAFF. CDR3 in DNA: TGTGCCAGCAGCTTAGGGGCCGGCAGTGGTACTGAAGCTTTCTTT.

Concerning this clonotype itself: This may stem from a read error, because a much larger clone lies one nucleotide away. The chain links TRBV6-5 to TRBJ2-5; no clear D. Germline CDR1 MNHEY, CDR2 SVGAGI. This CDR3 region has 13 residues. The DNA for the CDR3 is TGTGCCATCAGTTACCCTAACCAAGAGACCCAGTACTTC. Protein product: CAISYPNQETQYF.

Many counts were recorded for this clonotype. The chain uses TRBV2 and TRBJ2-7; tentative D call: TRBD2 (6 bases). Germline CDR1 is SNHLY and CDR2 is FYNNEI. CDR3 length equals 12 residues. V gave up 7 bases and J gave up 3 bases, with 10 bases separating them. CDR3 coding DNA: TGTGCCAGCACGGAGGGAGGCTACGAGCAGTACTTC. Translation gives CASTEGGYEQYF.

The V call is TRBV6-2 or TRBV6-3, the J call TRBJ1-1; no clear D. Per germline, CDR1 MNHEY and CDR2 SVGEGT. Trimming took 3 bases from V and 5 from J, leaving 16 bases between them. The CDR3 runs 15 residues. The CDR3 DNA reads TGTGCCAGCAGTTATAACTTTATGGGGAGTACTGAAGCTTTCTTT. Its protein is CASSYNFMGSTEAFF.

The V and J genes are TRBV12-3 or TRBV12-4 and TRBJ1-1, with 9 bases lining up with TRBD1. The CDR3 loop spans 14 amino acids. V gave up 3 bases and J gave up 10 bases; unmatched junction bases: 9. This CDR3 is CASSLTGGTGGAFF. The CDR3 DNA sequence: TGTGCCAGCAGTTTGACAGGGGGGACCGGGGGAGCTTTCTTT.